This TCR beta chain was found in a study of OX40 agonist ivuxolimab in advanced cancers. Study results and limitations: The average count of expanded clones was higher among CD8+ T cells than among CD4+. At 0.1 to 3.0 mg/kg and by week 6, clonal expansion occurred in CD4+ and CD8+ blood T cells. Some patients who did not respond also had low normalized T-cell clonal expansion.

Prior autoimmune disease or systemic immunosuppression barred patients. The germline V gene encodes CDR1 LNHDA and CDR2 SQIVND (reference sequence). Losses at the gene ends were 6 bases for V and 10 bases for J; bases not matched to a gene: 8. The CDR3 runs to 14 residues. This clone appeared a few times. Its antigen remains unknown. Profiled with immunoSEQ multiplex PCR; TCRdb holds only in-frame clones, not every one. The sample comprises about 76,000 clones, roughly 80% of which are singletons, and around 1.8% rests with the top ten. The chain combines TRBV19 with TRBJ1-4; 10 bases match TRBD1. The sequencing used CD4+ or CD8+ T cells sorted from blood, collected in a trial of the OX40 agonist ivuxolimab. The receptor was isolated from an adult with an advanced solid tumor such as melanoma, head and neck, liver or kidney cancer. The CDR3 is CASSIGTGVGKLFF. The CDR3 DNA sequence: TGTGCCAGTAGCATCGGGACAGGGGTAGGAAAACTGTTTTTT. The full variable domain, completed using reference TRBV19 and TRBJ1-4, is DGGITQSPKYLFRKEGQNVTLSCEQNLNHDAMYWYRQDPGQGLRLIYYSQIVNDFQKGDIAEGYSVSREKKESFPLTVTSAQKNPTAFYLCASSIGTGVGKLFFGSGTQLSVL.